This T cell receptor beta chain is from a study of regulatory T cells in long-lasting Graves disease. Whole-study results and caveats: Lower TCR diversity characterized persistent Graves' patients relative to newly diagnosed patients. Investigators studied peripheral blood only, not thyroid tissue.

Noted time point: newly diagnosed GD, antithyroid drugs for less than 3 months. The TCR library was made from RNA extracted from PBMCs. Graves' disease diagnosis followed American Thyroid Association guidelines. This clonotype appeared many times. Antigen specificity is unknown. V gave up 4 bases and J gave up 1 base, with 12 bases separating them. CDR3 length equals 15 residues. Germline CDR1 and CDR2: SGHDT and YYEEEE. With iRepertoire HTBI primers and Arm-PCR of CDR3 regions, TCR beta libraries were built. TCRdb recomputed calls from the multiplex PCR reads with MiXCR, one row per CDR3 protein. Of about 460,000 distinct CDR3 sequences listed, 12% to 15% are singletons. Separately, the same data were catalogued under a study of T cells in Graves' hyperthyroidism and ophthalmopathy. According to that study: Graves' hyperthyroidism is called stable when ophthalmopathy does not progress within 18 months.

This chain uses TRBV5-6 with TRBJ2-1, with D tentatively TRBD1 or TRBD2 (5 bases each). The origin of this receptor is a woman aged 50 to 60 with Graves disease. The sample was peripheral blood mononuclear cells (PBMCs), taken at new diagnosis, from a patient treated with antithyroid drugs. CDR3 sequence: CASSKGTASYNEQFF. The DNA for the CDR3 is TGTGCCAGCAGCAAAGGGACCGCGTCCTACAATGAGCAGTTCTTC.